Listed below are T cell receptor beta chains from one sample, sequenced in a study of blood T cells in healthy people across ages. TCRdb fed the 5' RACE reads into MiXCR, producing one record per CDR3 protein. The sample holds approximately 1,000,000 distinct CDR3 sequences, about two fifths seen once. Material: blood. The source of these receptors is a man between 18 and 29 years old in good health. The CDR3 runs from the conserved cysteine through the conserved F or W. D genes are given only for firm matches. Only some rows state a clone size, as once, few, many or a class for expanded clones.

j_gene: TRBJ1-2
d_gene: NA
v_gene: TRBV6-2/TRBV6-3
abundance: NA
CDR3aa: CASSPLGVGYTF
CDR3nt: TGTGCCAGCAGCCCGCTGGGTGTTGGCTACACCTTC

j_gene: TRBJ1-1
d_gene: NA
v_gene: TRBV7-8
abundance: NA
CDR3aa: CASSLYIGTATNTEAFF
CDR3nt: TGTGCCAGCAGCTTATATATTGGGACGGCGACGAACACTGAAGCTTTCTTT

j_gene: TRBJ1-1
d_gene: NA
v_gene: TRBV4-1
abundance: NA
CDR3aa: CASSQDNRMNTEAFF
CDR3nt: TGCGCCAGCAGCCAAGATAACAGGATGAACACTGAAGCTTTCTTT

j_gene: TRBJ2-3
d_gene: NA
v_gene: TRBV24-1
abundance: NA
CDR3aa: CATSGQSTDTQYF
CDR3nt: TGTGCCACCAGTGGTCAGAGCACAGATACGCAGTATTTT

j_gene: TRBJ2-2
d_gene: NA
v_gene: TRBV6-5
abundance: NA
CDR3aa: CANSSGRVDTTGELFF
CDR3nt: TGTGCCAACAGCTCCGGGCGGGTCGACACCACCGGGGAGCTGTTTTTT

j_gene: TRBJ2-7
d_gene: TRBD1
v_gene: TRBV20-1
abundance: NA
CDR3aa: CSARAIRDRAEPFSYEQYF
CDR3nt: TGCAGTGCTAGAGCTATCCGGGACAGGGCGGAACCTTTTTCCTACGAGCAGTACTTC

j_gene: TRBJ1-4
d_gene: NA
v_gene: TRBV15
abundance: few
CDR3aa: CATSRNKATNEKLFF
CDR3nt: TGTGCCACCAGCAGGAATAAAGCAACTAATGAAAAACTGTTTTTT

j_gene: TRBJ2-2
d_gene: NA
v_gene: TRBV29-1
abundance: NA
CDR3aa: CSVERADTGELFF
CDR3nt: TGCAGCGTTGAACGGGCCGACACCGGGGAGCTGTTTTTT

j_gene: TRBJ2-7
d_gene: NA
v_gene: TRBV9
abundance: few
CDR3aa: CASSVGGERGYEQYF
CDR3nt: TGTGCCAGCAGCGTAGGGGGTGAGAGGGGCTACGAGCAGTACTTC

j_gene: TRBJ1-2
d_gene: NA
v_gene: TRBV20-1
abundance: NA
CDR3aa: CSSDAPDNYGYTF
CDR3nt: TGCAGTTCGGACGCTCCGGACAACTATGGCTACACCTTC

j_gene: TRBJ2-7
d_gene: TRBD2
v_gene: TRBV7-9
abundance: NA
CDR3aa: CASSRHTSGGRLSYNEQYF
CDR3nt: TGTGCCAGCAGCCGGCATACTAGCGGGGGCCGCCTCTCCTACAATGAGCAGTACTTC

j_gene: TRBJ2-3
d_gene: TRBD1
v_gene: TRBV3-1
abundance: NA
CDR3aa: CASSPGQGSSDTQYF
CDR3nt: TGTGCCAGCAGCCCCGGACAGGGGTCATCAGATACGCAGTATTTT

j_gene: TRBJ2-6
d_gene: NA
v_gene: TRBV7-2
abundance: NA
CDR3aa: CASSWDASGANVLTF
CDR3nt: TGTGCCAGCAGCTGGGACGCCTCTGGGGCCAACGTCCTGACTTTC

j_gene: TRBJ1-1
d_gene: NA
v_gene: TRBV5-1
abundance: NA
CDR3aa: CASSHTEVGTEAFF
CDR3nt: TGCGCCAGCAGCCACACAGAGGTCGGCACTGAAGCTTTCTTT

j_gene: TRBJ2-1
d_gene: TRBD1
v_gene: TRBV7-2
abundance: few
CDR3aa: CASSIQIGQGAYNEQFF
CDR3nt: TGTGCCAGCAGCATCCAAATCGGACAGGGGGCCTACAATGAGCAGTTCTTC

j_gene: TRBJ2-3
d_gene: TRBD1
v_gene: TRBV29-1
abundance: NA
CDR3aa: CSVTGTGDTDTQYF
CDR3nt: TGCAGCGTAACCGGGACAGGGGACACAGATACGCAGTATTTT

j_gene: TRBJ1-1
d_gene: NA
v_gene: TRBV4-3
abundance: few
CDR3aa: CASSQRVGNTEAFF
CDR3nt: TGCGCCAGCAGCCAACGGGTAGGGAACACTGAAGCTTTCTTT

j_gene: TRBJ2-7
d_gene: TRBD2
v_gene: TRBV20-1
abundance: few
CDR3aa: CSARDRDYSYEQYF
CDR3nt: TGCAGTGCTAGAGATAGGGACTACTCCTACGAGCAGTACTTC

j_gene: TRBJ2-3
d_gene: NA
v_gene: TRBV2
abundance: NA
CDR3aa: CASSFLAAPGTDTQYF
CDR3nt: TGTGCCAGCAGTTTCCTAGCAGCCCCGGGCACAGATACGCAGTATTTT

j_gene: TRBJ1-2
d_gene: NA
v_gene: TRBV13
abundance: NA
CDR3aa: CASSFSTGSYGYTF
CDR3nt: TGTGCCAGCAGCTTTAGTACAGGTTCCTATGGCTACACCTTC

j_gene: TRBJ2-5
d_gene: TRBD2
v_gene: TRBV25-1
abundance: once
CDR3aa: CASSEFTSGGVTKETQYF
CDR3nt: TGTGCCAGCAGTGAATTTACTAGCGGGGGGGTGACCAAAGAGACCCAGTACTTC

j_gene: TRBJ1-4
d_gene: NA
v_gene: TRBV12-3/TRBV12-4
abundance: once
CDR3aa: CASSKRPQELFF
CDR3nt: TGTGCCAGCAGTAAGAGGCCACAGGAACTGTTTTTT

j_gene: TRBJ1-6
d_gene: TRBD1
v_gene: TRBV5-1
abundance: NA
CDR3aa: CASSLARDRSDNSPLHF
CDR3nt: TGCGCCAGCAGCCTGGCCCGGGACAGGAGCGATAATTCACCCCTCCACTTT

j_gene: TRBJ1-2
d_gene: NA
v_gene: TRBV7-9
abundance: NA
CDR3aa: CTSAPGIFNGYTF
CDR3nt: TGTACCAGCGCCCCCGGGATCTTCAATGGCTACACCTTC

j_gene: TRBJ2-3
d_gene: NA
v_gene: TRBV20-1
abundance: NA
CDR3aa: CSARDGSGTHTDTQYF
CDR3nt: TGCAGTGCTAGAGATGGGTCGGGGACGCACACAGATACGCAGTATTTT

j_gene: TRBJ1-2
d_gene: NA
v_gene: TRBV12-3/TRBV12-4
abundance: NA
CDR3aa: CASSVEGGYGYTF
CDR3nt: TGTGCCAGCAGTGTTGAGGGTGGCTATGGCTACACCTTC

j_gene: TRBJ2-1
d_gene: NA
v_gene: TRBV20-1
abundance: NA
CDR3aa: CSHWFEQFF
CDR3nt: TGCAGTCACTGGTTCGAGCAGTTCTTC

j_gene: TRBJ1-2
d_gene: TRBD1
v_gene: TRBV7-2
abundance: NA
CDR3aa: CASSTDRDRVYGYTF
CDR3nt: TGTGCCAGCAGCACTGACCGGGACAGGGTGTATGGCTACACCTTC

j_gene: TRBJ2-3
d_gene: TRBD1
v_gene: TRBV24-1
abundance: many
CDR3aa: CATSAGQGLADTQYF
CDR3nt: TGTGCCACCAGTGCAGGACAGGGTTTAGCAGATACGCAGTATTTT

j_gene: TRBJ1-5
d_gene: NA
v_gene: TRBV20-1
abundance: few
CDR3aa: CSARDGSKPANQPQHF
CDR3nt: TGCAGTGCTAGAGATGGCAGCAAGCCGGCCAATCAGCCCCAGCATTTT

j_gene: TRBJ1-4
d_gene: NA
v_gene: TRBV27
abundance: NA
CDR3aa: CASSRQYNEKLFF
CDR3nt: TGTGCCAGCAGTAGACAGTATAATGAAAAACTGTTTTTT

j_gene: TRBJ2-3
d_gene: TRBD2
v_gene: TRBV7-9
abundance: NA
CDR3aa: CASSPPGTSGVMQYF
CDR3nt: TGTGCCAGCAGCCCTCCCGGGACTAGCGGGGTTATGCAGTATTTT

j_gene: TRBJ1-4
d_gene: NA
v_gene: TRBV12-3/TRBV12-4
abundance: NA
CDR3aa: CAGLVGGPTNEKLFF
CDR3nt: TGTGCCGGGCTCGTGGGGGGACCAACTAATGAAAAACTGTTTTTT

j_gene: TRBJ2-1
d_gene: NA
v_gene: TRBV7-2
abundance: few
CDR3aa: CASSLAVGGSSYNEQFF
CDR3nt: TGTGCCAGCAGCTTAGCGGTGGGGGGTAGCTCCTACAATGAGCAGTTCTTC

j_gene: TRBJ2-1
d_gene: NA
v_gene: TRBV27
abundance: NA
CDR3aa: CASSFLGTGLYNEQFF
CDR3nt: TGTGCCAGCAGTTTTCTGGGAACGGGTCTTTACAATGAGCAGTTCTTC

j_gene: TRBJ1-2
d_gene: NA
v_gene: TRBV6-1
abundance: NA
CDR3aa: CVSSTERQRSGYTF
CDR3nt: TGTGTCAGCAGTACGGAACGACAACGCAGCGGCTACACCTTC

j_gene: TRBJ1-1
d_gene: NA
v_gene: TRBV6-2/TRBV6-3
abundance: NA
CDR3aa: CASSYGGGALTEAFF
CDR3nt: TGTGCCAGCAGTTACGGCGGGGGGGCTTTAACTGAAGCTTTCTTT

j_gene: TRBJ2-2
d_gene: TRBD2
v_gene: TRBV5-1
abundance: NA
CDR3aa: CASSLSPSSGGHGELFF
CDR3nt: TGCGCCAGCAGCTTGTCCCCCTCGAGCGGGGGGCACGGGGAGCTGTTTTTT

j_gene: TRBJ2-5
d_gene: NA
v_gene: TRBV24-1
abundance: NA
CDR3aa: CATSDFGQEETQYF
CDR3nt: TGTGCCACCAGTGATTTTGGTCAGGAAGAGACCCAGTACTTC

j_gene: TRBJ2-3
d_gene: TRBD2
v_gene: TRBV12-3/TRBV12-4
abundance: many
CDR3aa: CASSSGTSDTQYF
CDR3nt: TGTGCCAGCAGTAGTGGGACTAGCGATACGCAGTATTTT

j_gene: TRBJ1-5
d_gene: TRBD1
v_gene: TRBV27
abundance: NA
CDR3aa: CASSPHLGQGNQPQHF
CDR3nt: TGTGCCAGCAGTCCTCACTTAGGACAGGGGAATCAGCCCCAGCATTTT

j_gene: TRBJ1-4
d_gene: TRBD1
v_gene: TRBV9
abundance: NA
CDR3aa: CASSGTWTGNEKLFF
CDR3nt: TGTGCCAGCAGCGGGACGTGGACAGGGAACGAAAAACTGTTTTTT

j_gene: TRBJ2-3
d_gene: NA
v_gene: TRBV15
abundance: NA
CDR3aa: CATSRAKTGDLSTDTQYF
CDR3nt: TGTGCCACCAGCAGAGCCAAGACAGGAGACCTTAGCACAGATACGCAGTATTTT

j_gene: TRBJ1-2
d_gene: TRBD1
v_gene: TRBV20-1
abundance: NA
CDR3aa: CSARDQGQGINYGCTF
CDR3nt: TGCAGTGCTAGAGATCAGGGACAGGGAATAAACTATGGCTGCACCTTC

j_gene: TRBJ2-3
d_gene: NA
v_gene: TRBV7-2
abundance: few
CDR3aa: CASSSRAPSSTDTQYF
CDR3nt: TGTGCCAGCAGCTCCAGGGCCCCAAGTAGCACAGATACGCAGTATTTT

j_gene: TRBJ1-1
d_gene: NA
v_gene: TRBV27
abundance: few
CDR3aa: CASSTGSGRNTEAFF
CDR3nt: TGTGCCAGCAGTACAGGTTCCGGGAGGAACACTGAAGCTTTCTTT

j_gene: TRBJ1-4
d_gene: NA
v_gene: TRBV10-3
abundance: NA
CDR3aa: CAISESAAGPNEKLFF
CDR3nt: TGTGCCATCAGTGAGTCGGCCGCAGGGCCGAATGAAAAACTGTTTTTT

j_gene: TRBJ1-1
d_gene: TRBD1
v_gene: TRBV5-1
abundance: NA
CDR3aa: CASSRRLIRDREGNTEAFF
CDR3nt: TGCGCCAGCAGCAGACGCCTAATTCGGGACAGGGAGGGGAACACTGAAGCTTTCTTT

j_gene: TRBJ1-2
d_gene: NA
v_gene: TRBV3-1
abundance: few
CDR3aa: CASSQDRGRPAGYTF
CDR3nt: TGTGCCAGCAGCCAAGATAGAGGGCGGCCGGCGGGGTACACCTTC

j_gene: TRBJ1-1
d_gene: NA
v_gene: TRBV20-1
abundance: few
CDR3aa: CSAREPQGNTEAFF
CDR3nt: TGCAGTGCTAGAGAACCGCAGGGGAACACTGAAGCTTTCTTT

j_gene: TRBJ2-2
d_gene: NA
v_gene: TRBV27
abundance: few
CDR3aa: CASSLGQGHTGELFF
CDR3nt: TGTGCCAGCAGTTTAGGCCAGGGTCACACCGGGGAGCTGTTTTTT

j_gene: TRBJ1-5
d_gene: NA
v_gene: TRBV13
abundance: few
CDR3aa: CASSSRGAKSNQPQHF
CDR3nt: TGTGCCAGCAGCTCTAGGGGGGCAAAGAGCAATCAGCCCCAGCATTTT

j_gene: TRBJ1-4
d_gene: NA
v_gene: TRBV6-6
abundance: many
CDR3aa: CASSYLTASEKLFF
CDR3nt: TGTGCCAGCAGTTACCTGACAGCATCCGAAAAACTGTTTTTT

j_gene: TRBJ1-2
d_gene: NA
v_gene: TRBV29-1
abundance: once
CDR3aa: CSVEERIAQLYGYTF
CDR3nt: TGCAGCGTTGAAGAGCGAATAGCCCAACTCTATGGCTACACCTTC

j_gene: TRBJ1-1
d_gene: TRBD1
v_gene: TRBV10-3
abundance: NA
CDR3aa: CATALTGADTEAFF
CDR3nt: TGTGCCACTGCGTTGACAGGGGCGGACACTGAAGCTTTCTTT

j_gene: TRBJ1-1
d_gene: NA
v_gene: TRBV20-1
abundance: once
CDR3aa: CSAPPTMNTEAFF
CDR3nt: TGCAGTGCCCCCCCCACTATGAACACTGAAGCTTTCTTT

j_gene: TRBJ2-3
d_gene: NA
v_gene: TRBV18
abundance: many
CDR3aa: CASSPGRTDTQYF
CDR3nt: TGTGCCAGCAGCCCGGGGCGCACAGATACGCAGTATTTT